These T cell receptor beta chains were read from a single sample in a study of blood T cell repertoires in COVID-19. Clones were sequenced by immunoSEQ multiplex PCR, and TCRdb holds only the in-frame ones, with some missing. Of around 250,000 clones detected, 70% to 90% appear once; the ten largest clones hold about 4.5%. Sequenced sample: peripheral blood. The receptor set was obtained from a man aged 55 to 69 who had recovered from COVID-19. CDR3s leave out the opening cysteine and the closing phenylalanine or tryptophan. The order of the fields is V gene, clone size, CDR3 protein. Expanded clones get a size class; other rows say once, few or many, or leave the size out.

V gene: TRBV7-2; clone size: -; CDR3 protein: ASSLGLAGVSGEQF
V gene: TRBV19; clone size: -; CDR3 protein: ASRPPKASGSNTGELF
V gene: TRBV24-1; clone size: -; CDR3 protein: ATSRTGGTYGYT
V gene: TRBV7-6; clone size: -; CDR3 protein: ASSKGQALSGQPQH
V gene: TRBV28; clone size: -; CDR3 protein: ASRSTGTANEKLF
V gene: TRBV7-8; clone size: many; CDR3 protein: ASSFRSSGNTIY
V gene: TRBV6-5; clone size: -; CDR3 protein: ASSYSEEVMNTEAF
V gene: TRBV18; clone size: once; CDR3 protein: ASTNRGLDNYGYT
V gene: TRBV24-1; clone size: -; CDR3 protein: ATSDLSTSGRNEQF
V gene: TRBV27; clone size: few; CDR3 protein: ASSFSSLNTEAF
V gene: TRBV15; clone size: once; CDR3 protein: ATRVDRSTYEQY
V gene: TRBV27; clone size: -; CDR3 protein: ASSSQGFPGANVLT
V gene: TRBV28; clone size: -; CDR3 protein: ASSETQETQY
V gene: TRBV15; clone size: -; CDR3 protein: ATSRGAGDSYEQY
V gene: TRBV19; clone size: -; CDR3 protein: ASSIAETQY
V gene: TRBV9; clone size: -; CDR3 protein: ASSVLAGPTGELF
V gene: TRBV7-9; clone size: -; CDR3 protein: ASSPYATGLGGYT
V gene: TRBV14; clone size: few; CDR3 protein: ASSQVAAFSGANVLT
V gene: TRBV20-1; clone size: -; CDR3 protein: SASVSRASNQPQH
V gene: TRBV5-4; clone size: -; CDR3 protein: ASSRREETQY
V gene: TRBV2; clone size: -; CDR3 protein: ASSRQGVNSPLH
V gene: TRBV18; clone size: -; CDR3 protein: ASSPNSGQETQY
V gene: TRBV15; clone size: -; CDR3 protein: ATSNERTNEKLF
V gene: TRBV5-6; clone size: -; CDR3 protein: ASSTRQARGIAKNIQY
V gene: TRBV7-2; clone size: -; CDR3 protein: ASSLGGGGATDTQY
V gene: TRBV5-4; clone size: -; CDR3 protein: ASSLRGRLPS
V gene: TRBV29-1; clone size: -; CDR3 protein: SVEAPSPEAF
V gene: TRBV9; clone size: -; CDR3 protein: ASSVDPGLVREQY
V gene: TRBV11-2; clone size: -; CDR3 protein: ASSPEQGVYNEQF
V gene: TRBV7-8; clone size: -; CDR3 protein: ASSLAGGGPNEQF
V gene: TRBV5-1; clone size: -; CDR3 protein: ASSLEGAIGANVLT